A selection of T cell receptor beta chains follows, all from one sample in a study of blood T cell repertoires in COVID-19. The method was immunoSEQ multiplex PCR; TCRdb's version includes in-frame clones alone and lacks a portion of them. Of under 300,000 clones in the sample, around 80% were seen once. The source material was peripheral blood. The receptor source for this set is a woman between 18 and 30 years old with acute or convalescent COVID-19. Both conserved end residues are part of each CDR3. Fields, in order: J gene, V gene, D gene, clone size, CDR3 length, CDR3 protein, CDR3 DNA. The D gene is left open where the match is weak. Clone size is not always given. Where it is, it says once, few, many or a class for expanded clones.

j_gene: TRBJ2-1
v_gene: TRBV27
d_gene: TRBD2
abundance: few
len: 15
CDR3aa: CASRPLGTSYNEQFF
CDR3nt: TGTGCCAGCAGGCCCCTGGGGACTAGCTACAATGAGCAGTTCTTC

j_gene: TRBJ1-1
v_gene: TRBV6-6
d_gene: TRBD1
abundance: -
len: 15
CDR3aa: CASSSSGQGPTEAFF
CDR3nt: TGTGCCAGCAGTTCCTCCGGACAGGGTCCCACTGAAGCTTTCTTT

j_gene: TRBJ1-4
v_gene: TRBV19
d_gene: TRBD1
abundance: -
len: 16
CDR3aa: CASSTDRDRVSEKLFF
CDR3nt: TGTGCCAGTAGTACCGACCGGGACAGGGTATCGGAAAAACTGTTTTTT

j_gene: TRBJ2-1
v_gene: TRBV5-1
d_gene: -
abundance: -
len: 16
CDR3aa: CASSLVPTQLYNEQFF
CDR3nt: TGCGCCAGCAGCTTGGTGCCTACCCAACTTTACAATGAGCAGTTCTTC

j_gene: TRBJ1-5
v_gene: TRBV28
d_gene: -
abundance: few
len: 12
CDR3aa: CASRSSNQPQHF
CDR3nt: TGTGCCAGCAGATCAAGCAATCAGCCCCAGCATTTT

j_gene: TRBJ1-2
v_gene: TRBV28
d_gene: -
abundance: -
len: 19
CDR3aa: CASSLPATFSTKRGYGYTF
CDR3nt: TGTGCCAGCAGTTTACCAGCGACTTTCTCGACCAAACGGGGCTATGGCTACACCTTC

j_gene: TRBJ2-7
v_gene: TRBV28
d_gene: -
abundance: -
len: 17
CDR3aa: CASSSLSRGALPYEQYF
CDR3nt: TGTGCCAGCAGTTCCCTCTCCCGGGGAGCCCTACCCTACGAGCAGTACTTC

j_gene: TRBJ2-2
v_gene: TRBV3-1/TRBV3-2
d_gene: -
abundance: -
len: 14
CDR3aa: CASSQEGGYGELFF
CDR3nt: TGTGCCAGCAGCCAAGAGGGGGGATACGGGGAGCTGTTTTTT

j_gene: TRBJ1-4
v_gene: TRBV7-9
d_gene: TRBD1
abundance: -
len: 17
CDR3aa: CASSASLGTGFNEKLFF
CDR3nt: TGTGCCAGCAGCGCCAGTCTCGGGACAGGGTTTAATGAAAAACTGTTTTTT

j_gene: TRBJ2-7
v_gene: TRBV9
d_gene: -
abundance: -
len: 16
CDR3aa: CASSVAAGTGDYEQYF
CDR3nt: TGTGCCAGCAGCGTAGCCGCCGGGACGGGGGACTACGAGCAGTACTTC

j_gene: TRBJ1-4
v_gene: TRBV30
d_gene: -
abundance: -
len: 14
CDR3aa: CAWSEQRINEKLFF
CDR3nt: TGTGCCTGGAGCGAACAGAGAATTAATGAAAAACTGTTTTTT

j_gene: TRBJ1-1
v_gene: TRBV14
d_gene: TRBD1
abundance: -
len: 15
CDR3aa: CASSKTSGGYTEAFF
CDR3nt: TGTGCCAGCAGCAAAACGTCAGGGGGTTACACTGAAGCTTTCTTT

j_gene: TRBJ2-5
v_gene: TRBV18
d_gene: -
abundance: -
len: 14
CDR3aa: CASSPTLAQETQYF
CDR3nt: TGTGCCAGCTCACCTACCCTGGCCCAAGAGACCCAGTACTTC

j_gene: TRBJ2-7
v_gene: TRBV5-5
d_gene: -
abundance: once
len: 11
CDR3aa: CASKDNYEQYF
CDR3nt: TGTGCCAGCAAGGACAACTACGAGCAGTACTTC

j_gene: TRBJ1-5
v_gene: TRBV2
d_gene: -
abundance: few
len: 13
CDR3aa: CASSGGGNQPQHF
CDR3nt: TGTGCCAGCAGTGGGGGGGGCAATCAGCCCCAGCATTTT

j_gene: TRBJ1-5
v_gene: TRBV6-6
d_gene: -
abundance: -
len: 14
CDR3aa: CASSQPPSNQPQHF
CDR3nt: TGTGCCAGCAGTCAGCCCCCTAGCAATCAGCCCCAGCATTTT

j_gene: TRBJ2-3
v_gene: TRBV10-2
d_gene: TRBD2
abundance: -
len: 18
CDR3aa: CASSSPGTSGDPTDTQYF
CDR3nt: TGCGCCAGCAGCTCACCCGGGACTAGCGGAGACCCCACAGATACGCAGTATTTT

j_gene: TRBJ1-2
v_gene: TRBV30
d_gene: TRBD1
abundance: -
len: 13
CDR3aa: CAWSGQGGYGYTF
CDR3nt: TGTGCCTGGAGTGGCCAGGGGGGTTATGGCTACACCTTC

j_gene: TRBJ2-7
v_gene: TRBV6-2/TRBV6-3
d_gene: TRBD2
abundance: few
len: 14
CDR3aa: CASSLAGATYEQYF
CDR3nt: TGTGCCAGCAGTCTAGCGGGTGCAACCTACGAGCAGTACTTC

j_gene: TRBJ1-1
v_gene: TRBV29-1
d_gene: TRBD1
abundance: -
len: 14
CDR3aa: CSVKPGQGLTEAFF
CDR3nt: TGCAGCGTTAAGCCGGGACAGGGCCTCACTGAAGCTTTCTTT

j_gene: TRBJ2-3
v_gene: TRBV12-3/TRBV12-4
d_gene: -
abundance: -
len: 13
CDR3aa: CASSWGLSITQYF
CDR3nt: TGTGCCAGCAGTTGGGGCCTCTCAATTACGCAGTATTTT

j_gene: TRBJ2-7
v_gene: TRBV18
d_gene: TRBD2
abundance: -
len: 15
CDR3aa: CASSPLPGGLYEQYF
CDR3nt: TGTGCCAGCTCACCACTGCCGGGAGGACTCTACGAGCAGTACTTC